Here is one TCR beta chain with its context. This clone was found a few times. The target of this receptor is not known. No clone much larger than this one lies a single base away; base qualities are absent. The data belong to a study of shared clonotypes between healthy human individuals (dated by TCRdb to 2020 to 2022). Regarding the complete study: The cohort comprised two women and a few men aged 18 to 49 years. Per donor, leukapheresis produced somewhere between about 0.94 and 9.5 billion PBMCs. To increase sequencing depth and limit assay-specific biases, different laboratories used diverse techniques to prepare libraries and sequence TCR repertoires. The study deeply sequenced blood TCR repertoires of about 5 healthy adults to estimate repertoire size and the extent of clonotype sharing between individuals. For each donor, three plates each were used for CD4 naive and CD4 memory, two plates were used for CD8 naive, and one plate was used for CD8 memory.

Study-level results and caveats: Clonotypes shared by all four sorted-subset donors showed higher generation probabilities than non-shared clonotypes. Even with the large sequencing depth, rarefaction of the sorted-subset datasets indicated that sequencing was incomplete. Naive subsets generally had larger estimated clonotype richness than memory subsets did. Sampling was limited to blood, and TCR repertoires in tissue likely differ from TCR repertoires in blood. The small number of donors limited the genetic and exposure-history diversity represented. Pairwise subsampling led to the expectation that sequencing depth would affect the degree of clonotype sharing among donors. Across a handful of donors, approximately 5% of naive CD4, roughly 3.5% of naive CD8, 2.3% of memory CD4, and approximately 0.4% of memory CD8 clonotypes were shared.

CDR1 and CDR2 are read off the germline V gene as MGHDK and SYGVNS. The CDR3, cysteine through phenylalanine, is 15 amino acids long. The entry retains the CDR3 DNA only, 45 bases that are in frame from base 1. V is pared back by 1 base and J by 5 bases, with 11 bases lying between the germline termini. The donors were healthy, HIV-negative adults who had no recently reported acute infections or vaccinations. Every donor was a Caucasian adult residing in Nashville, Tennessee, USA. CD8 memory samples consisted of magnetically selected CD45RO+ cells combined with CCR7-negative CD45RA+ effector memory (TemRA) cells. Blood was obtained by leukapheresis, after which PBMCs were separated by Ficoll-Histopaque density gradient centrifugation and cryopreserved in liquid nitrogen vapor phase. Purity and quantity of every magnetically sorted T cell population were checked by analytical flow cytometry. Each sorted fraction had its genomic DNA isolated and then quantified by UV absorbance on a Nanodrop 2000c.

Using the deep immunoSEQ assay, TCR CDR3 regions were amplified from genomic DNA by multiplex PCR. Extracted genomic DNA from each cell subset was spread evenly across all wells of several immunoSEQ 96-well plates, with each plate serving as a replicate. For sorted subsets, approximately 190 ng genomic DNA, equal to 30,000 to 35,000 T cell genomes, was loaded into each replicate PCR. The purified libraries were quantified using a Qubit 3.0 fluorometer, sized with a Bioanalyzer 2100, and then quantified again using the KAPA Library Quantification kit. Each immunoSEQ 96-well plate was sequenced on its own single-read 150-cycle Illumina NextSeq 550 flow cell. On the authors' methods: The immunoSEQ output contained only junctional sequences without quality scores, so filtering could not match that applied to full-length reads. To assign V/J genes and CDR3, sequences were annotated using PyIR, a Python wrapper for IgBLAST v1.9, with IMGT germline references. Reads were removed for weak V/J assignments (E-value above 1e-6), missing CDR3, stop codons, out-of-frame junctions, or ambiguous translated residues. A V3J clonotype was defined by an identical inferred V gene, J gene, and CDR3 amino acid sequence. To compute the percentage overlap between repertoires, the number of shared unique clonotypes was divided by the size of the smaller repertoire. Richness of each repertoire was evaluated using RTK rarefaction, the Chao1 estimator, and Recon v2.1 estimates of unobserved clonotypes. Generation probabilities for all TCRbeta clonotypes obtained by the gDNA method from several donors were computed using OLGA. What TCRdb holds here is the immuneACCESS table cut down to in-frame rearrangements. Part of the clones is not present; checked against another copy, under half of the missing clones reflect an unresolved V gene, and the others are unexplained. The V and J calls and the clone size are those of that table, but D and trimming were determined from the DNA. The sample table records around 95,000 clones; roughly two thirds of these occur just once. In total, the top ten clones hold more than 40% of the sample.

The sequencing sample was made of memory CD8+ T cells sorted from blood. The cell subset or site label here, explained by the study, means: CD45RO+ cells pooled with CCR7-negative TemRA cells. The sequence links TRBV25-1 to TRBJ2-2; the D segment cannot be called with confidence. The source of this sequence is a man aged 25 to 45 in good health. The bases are TGTGCCAGCAGTGAATTCCCCGTGGGGACCGGGGAGCTGTTTTTT. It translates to CASSEFPVGTGELFF.